This T cell receptor beta chain was sequenced during a study of tumor-infiltrating lymphocytes in localized non-small cell lung cancer. Study-level findings and limits: Immunotypes IM1 and IM2 had similar TCR-derived T-cell fractions.

Notes on this clone: Its antigen remains unknown.

Assay: immunoSEQ multiplex PCR; the TCRdb copy retains only in-frame clones and omits some. The data show some 15,000 clones, around 82% seen once. The CDR3 totals 13 residues. Trimming left V 6 bases short and J 4 bases short, with 12 bases between. Germline V lookup: CDR1 WNHNN, CDR2 SYGVQD (reference sequence). This rearrangement joins TRBV10-1 to TRBJ1-1, with D possibly matching TRBD1 (6 bases). The clonotype originates from a human donor with non-small cell lung cancer. The material sequenced was uninvolved lung tissue not adjacent to the tumor. CDR3 DNA: TGCGCCAGCAGCCAGGGGTACAGCACTGAAGCTTTCTTT. Translated, it gives CASSQGYSTEAFF.